The rows below give T cell receptor beta chains drawn from one sample of a study of cytomegalovirus exposure and HLA in healthy donors. Profiled with immunoSEQ multiplex PCR; TCRdb holds only in-frame clones, not every one. The sample lists 100,000 to 150,000 clones, approximately 81% seen once, with 0.55% to 0.75% in the top ten. Specimen: PBMCs. The receptors stem from a man aged 18 to 30 in good health and CMV-seronegative. The CDR3 runs from the conserved cysteine through the conserved F or W. Each record gives: V gene, clone size, J gene, CDR3 protein. Only part of the rows carry a size: once, few, many, or a class if the clone is expanded.

v_call: TRBV6-5; clone_size: NA; j_call: TRBJ2-2; cdr3_aa: CASSYSGRTGELFF
v_call: TRBV15; clone_size: NA; j_call: TRBJ2-1; cdr3_aa: CATSVSGAYEQFF
v_call: TRBV9; clone_size: NA; j_call: TRBJ1-2; cdr3_aa: CASSVGTGDYTF
v_call: TRBV28; clone_size: NA; j_call: TRBJ1-2; cdr3_aa: CASSLLEGAELGGYTF
v_call: TRBV7-9; clone_size: NA; j_call: TRBJ1-1; cdr3_aa: CASSLGPREKAFF
v_call: TRBV10-2; clone_size: once; j_call: TRBJ1-5; cdr3_aa: CASSGIPAGQPQHF
v_call: TRBV6-5; clone_size: NA; j_call: TRBJ1-1; cdr3_aa: CASSTEDREAFF
v_call: TRBV27; clone_size: NA; j_call: TRBJ2-3; cdr3_aa: CASSPLAGGATDTQYF
v_call: TRBV19; clone_size: NA; j_call: TRBJ2-7; cdr3_aa: CASKSGGEDEQYF
v_call: TRBV4-2; clone_size: NA; j_call: TRBJ1-6; cdr3_aa: CASSQVTGGSPLHF
v_call: TRBV10-2; clone_size: NA; j_call: TRBJ1-1; cdr3_aa: CASRATGPGTEAFF
v_call: TRBV2; clone_size: NA; j_call: TRBJ2-1; cdr3_aa: CASRRGQIEQFF
v_call: TRBV2; clone_size: NA; j_call: TRBJ2-7; cdr3_aa: CAGGRSGVEQYF
v_call: TRBV5-1; clone_size: NA; j_call: TRBJ2-5; cdr3_aa: CASSLAGAQETQYF
v_call: TRBV11-2; clone_size: NA; j_call: TRBJ2-1; cdr3_aa: CASSSTSGHYNEQFF
v_call: TRBV28; clone_size: NA; j_call: TRBJ1-5; cdr3_aa: CASMVWDRGNQPQHF
v_call: TRBV7-9; clone_size: NA; j_call: TRBJ1-5; cdr3_aa: CASSSLTGGLPQPQHF
v_call: TRBV6-1; clone_size: NA; j_call: TRBJ1-3; cdr3_aa: CASLRGNTIYF
v_call: TRBV10-3; clone_size: NA; j_call: TRBJ2-7; cdr3_aa: CAISGSGTGDLYEQYF
v_call: TRBV9; clone_size: NA; j_call: TRBJ1-1; cdr3_aa: CASSVAPKNTEAFF
v_call: TRBV11-2; clone_size: once; j_call: TRBJ1-1; cdr3_aa: CASSFGGGNTEAFF
v_call: TRBV7-9; clone_size: NA; j_call: TRBJ1-2; cdr3_aa: CASSPGTDYGYTF
v_call: TRBV18; clone_size: NA; j_call: TRBJ1-1; cdr3_aa: CASSPTDRGFFAFF
v_call: TRBV7-9; clone_size: NA; j_call: TRBJ1-1; cdr3_aa: CASSRDRGGRTRTEAFF
v_call: TRBV19; clone_size: NA; j_call: TRBJ1-1; cdr3_aa: CASSIVGGGMNTEAFF
v_call: TRBV27; clone_size: NA; j_call: TRBJ1-6; cdr3_aa: CASSLGQGVTYNSPLHF
v_call: TRBV28; clone_size: NA; j_call: TRBJ1-6; cdr3_aa: CASHPGFYNSPLHF
v_call: TRBV6-5; clone_size: NA; j_call: TRBJ1-1; cdr3_aa: CASRPGGLNTEAFF
v_call: TRBV15; clone_size: NA; j_call: TRBJ2-5; cdr3_aa: CATSNKTGAQQETQYF
v_call: TRBV19; clone_size: NA; j_call: TRBJ2-3; cdr3_aa: CASSLRGYSDTQYF
v_call: TRBV6-4; clone_size: medium-sized; j_call: TRBJ2-3; cdr3_aa: CASSRTSGGSDTQYF
v_call: TRBV5-1; clone_size: NA; j_call: TRBJ2-2; cdr3_aa: CASSLASGGATGELFF
v_call: TRBV25-1; clone_size: NA; j_call: TRBJ1-3; cdr3_aa: CASSKQGGGNTIYF
v_call: TRBV9; clone_size: NA; j_call: TRBJ1-2; cdr3_aa: CASTDRKTGNYGYTF
v_call: TRBV4-3; clone_size: NA; j_call: TRBJ2-7; cdr3_aa: CASSQDRANLYEQYF
v_call: TRBV29-1; clone_size: NA; j_call: TRBJ1-1; cdr3_aa: CSATGGWNTEAFF
v_call: TRBV5-4; clone_size: NA; j_call: TRBJ2-5; cdr3_aa: CASSLAGTGGWETQYF
v_call: TRBV4-3; clone_size: NA; j_call: TRBJ2-7; cdr3_aa: CASSQGQGAYEQYF
v_call: TRBV7-2; clone_size: NA; j_call: TRBJ1-2; cdr3_aa: CASSPSREYGYTF
v_call: TRBV5-1; clone_size: few; j_call: TRBJ2-1; cdr3_aa: CASSIQEGLRYNEQFF
v_call: TRBV6-6; clone_size: NA; j_call: TRBJ1-2; cdr3_aa: CASSYSGGDGYTF
v_call: TRBV15; clone_size: NA; j_call: TRBJ1-3; cdr3_aa: CATSRGAGNTIYF
v_call: TRBV28; clone_size: NA; j_call: TRBJ1-2; cdr3_aa: CASSYTNYGYTF
v_call: TRBV10-3; clone_size: few; j_call: TRBJ2-2; cdr3_aa: CAISRLLSGGSTGELFF
v_call: TRBV9; clone_size: NA; j_call: TRBJ1-2; cdr3_aa: CASSIRQGNVYGYTF
v_call: TRBV2; clone_size: NA; j_call: TRBJ1-3; cdr3_aa: CASRPGTGGGGAIYF
v_call: TRBV4-2; clone_size: once; j_call: TRBJ1-6; cdr3_aa: CASSQDDTRGQGVHNNSPLHF